This TCR beta chain came from a study of CD8 T cells in Susac syndrome. TCR beta from blood CD8+ and CD4+ T cells was sequenced. Negative isolation was applied to CD8+ and CD4+ T cells, and FACS enrichment was applied to TEMRA cells. The study's findings and limits: The number of individuals included in the study's TCR sequencing and HLA analysis was acknowledged as relatively small.

RNA totalling about 0.5 to 1 ug underwent reverse transcription with random hexamers. TCRdb processed the immunoSEQ multiplex PCR reads anew with MiXCR; each CDR3 protein has one entry. The sample comprises approximately 220,000 distinct CDR3 sequences, more than 85% of which are singletons, and 0.082% rests with the top ten. The V gene lost 1 base and the J gene lost 6 bases, with 7 bases spanning the gap. The CDR3 is 13 amino acids. Germline V gene data show CDR1 as LGHDT and CDR2 as YNNKEL (reference sequence). As concerns this clonotype: What it recognizes is unknown.

Sample: CD4+ T cells from PBMCs. This clonotype originated in a human donor with multiple sclerosis. This chain uses TRBV3-1 with TRBJ1-5; D remains ambiguous. The CDR3: CASSQVGTQPQHF. As DNA, the CDR3 is TGTGCCAGCAGCCAAGTCGGCACTCAGCCCCAGCATTTT.